These 25 T cell receptor beta chains originate from one sample sequenced in a study of T-cell reconstitution after alpha-beta-depleted transplantation in children. Preparation of the TCRbeta library was carried out with unique molecular identifiers. TCRdb re-derived calls from the PCR reads in MiXCR, one entry per CDR3 protein. Of a few hundred thousand distinct CDR3 sequences in the sample, roughly 25% were seen once. Sequenced material: PBMCs, taken before TCRalphabeta/CD19-depleted stem cell transplant. The source is a girl aged 2-10 years with Fanconi anemia, due to receive a stem cell transplant.

This clonotype has just one count. V gene TRBV18 combines with J gene TRBJ2-5, with 7 nucleotides matching TRBD1. CDR1 is KGHSH, CDR2 LQKENI, per germline. The CDR3 extends over 16 amino acids. Trimming cost V 6 bases and J 2 bases; bases outside gene matches: 12. Here the CDR3 DNA reads TGTGCCAGCTCGCCTCCGCCGAGACAGGGTCAAGAGACCCAGTACTTC. Its translation: CASSPPPRQGQETQYF.

This clonotype came up once. The chain recombines TRBV6-1 with TRBJ2-3, with 10 nucleotides matching TRBD2. Germline loops: CDR1 MNHNS, CDR2 SASEGT. J lost 6 bases, V lost 6 bases, and 15 bases had no gene match. This CDR3 contains 17 residues. CDR3 sequence reads: CASSDDIAGGMRDTQYF. The CDR3 coding sequence is TGTGCCAGCAGCGACGATATAGCGGGAGGAATGAGGGATACGCAGTATTTT.

This clonotype showed up many times. The J gene is TRBJ1-2, the V gene TRBV28, with 7 bases aligning to TRBD1. The germline V gene encodes CDR1 MDHEN and CDR2 SYDVKM. CDR3 length: 16 amino acids. V lost 3 bases, J lost 3 bases, and 10 bases stayed unmatched. For the CDR3, the DNA is TGTGCCAGCAGTTTCCTCCACCACGGACAGGACTATGGCTACACCTTC. Translation gives CASSFLHHGQDYGYTF.

A remark on this clonotype: This may be a read error, as it is one base from a much larger clone. The CDR3 loop reads CAGSRGLAGELDNEQFF. CDR3 coding DNA: TGTGCCGGCAGCCGGGGACTAGCGGGAGAATTGGACAATGAGCAGTTCTTC. This chain joins TRBV7-3 and TRBJ2-1; 14 nucleotides line up with TRBD2. Germline V CDR1 and CDR2: SGHTA, FQGTGA. The CDR3 runs to 17 residues.

This clonotype occurred many times. The chain combines TRBV12-3 or TRBV12-4 with TRBJ2-7; D gene uncertain. The V end was cut by 1 base, the J end by 0 bases, with 7 bases between. The CDR3 extends over 14 amino acids. The CDR3 nucleotides are TGTGCCAGCAGTTTAGGGTCCCTCTCCTACGAGCAGTACTTC. It specifies CASSLGSLSYEQYF.

The J gene is TRBJ1-3, the V gene TRBV6-2 or TRBV6-3, with D possibly matching TRBD1 (6 bases). Germline CDR1 and CDR2: MNHEY and SVGEGT. The CDR3 totals 15 residues. The V end was cut by 6 bases, the J end by 4 bases, with 16 bases between. CDR3 protein: CASSFPRTAGNTIYF. In nucleotides, the CDR3 is TGTGCCAGCAGCTTCCCTCGGACAGCCGGAAACACCATATATTTT.

V is TRBV7-3 and J is TRBJ1-1, with no clear D. Germline values: CDR1 SGHTA, CDR2 FQGTGA. V was pared by 4 bases and J by 7 bases, with 13 bases between. This CDR3 contains 13 residues. The CDR3 DNA follows: TGTGCCAGCAGCTATGGGCGGAGAGATGAAGCTTTCTTT. Its translation: CASSYGRRDEAFF.

This clonotype was counted many times. The rearrangement joins TRBV28 to TRBJ2-7; D uncertain. The CDR3 has 12 residues. CDR1 and CDR2 (germline): MDHEN, SYDVKM. The ends were cut back, 6 bases at V and 2 bases at J, with 8 bases in the middle. CDR3 bases: TGTGCCAGCAGCGACGGAACCTACGAGCAGTACTTC. Translating it yields CASSDGTYEQYF.

This clonotype was detected many times. The rearrangement joins TRBV29-1 to TRBJ2-3; 11 nucleotides agree with TRBD2. Trimming took 6 bases from V and 7 from J; bases not matched to a gene: 12. The CDR3 covers 15 residues. Germline values: CDR1 SQVTM, CDR2 ANQGSEA. CDR3 residues: CSVPLTSGSPNTQYF. The CDR3 DNA reads TGCAGCGTACCCCTCACTAGCGGGAGCCCAAATACGCAGTATTTT.

This clonotype showed up just a few times. The J gene is TRBJ2-7, the V gene TRBV20-1; 10 nucleotides agree with TRBD2. With V trimmed by 4 bases and J by 2 bases, 8 bases remained unmatched. This CDR3 has 15 residues. Germline V gene data show CDR1 as DFQATT and CDR2 as SNEGSKA (reference sequence). The CDR3, as DNA: TGCAGTGCTAAGCCCCTAGCGGGAGACCCCTACGAGCAGTACTTC. Translated, it gives CSAKPLAGDPYEQYF.

The chain has TRBV3-1 and TRBJ2-1; TRBD2 might be the D (6 bases). In germline, CDR1 is LGHDT, CDR2 YNNKEL (reference sequence). This CDR3 has 16 amino acids. V gave up 3 bases and J gave up 0 bases, with 12 bases separating them. CDR3 DNA: TGTGCCAGCAGCCAGCAACTAGCTCCCTCCTACAATGAGCAGTTCTTC. It yields the protein CASSQQLAPSYNEQFF.

The chain uses TRBV25-1 and TRBJ2-7, with D unresolved. Germline V lookup: CDR1 MGHDK, CDR2 SYGVNS. The CDR3 has 12 amino acids. Between the trimmed V and J ends, which lost 3 bases and 4 bases, there was a span of 7 bases. The CDR3 region has the DNA TGTGCCAGCAGTGACCCACCTTACGAGCAGTACTTC. It encodes CASSDPPYEQYF.

This clonotype has just a few counts. This rearrangement joins TRBV2 to TRBJ2-2; D is perhaps TRBD1 (6 bases). The CDR3 is 12 amino acids. The germline V and J ends were trimmed by 8 bases and 6 bases, with 10 bases remaining between them. Germline assignment: CDR1 SNHLY and CDR2 FYNNEI. The CDR3 coding sequence is TGTGCCAGCTTCGAGGGGGCCGGGGAGCTGTTTTTT. Translated, it gives CASFEGAGELFF.

The V gene is TRBV6-4, the J gene TRBJ2-7; D gene unclear. Between the trimmed V and J ends, which lost 6 bases and 10 bases, there was a span of 13 bases. The CDR3 length is 11 residues. Germline values: CDR1 MRHNA, CDR2 SNTAGT. CDR3 in amino acids: CASSYYTVQYF. The CDR3 region has the DNA TGTGCCAGCAGCTACTATACAGTCCAGTACTTC.

The chain has TRBV9 and TRBJ2-1; 11 bases are shared with TRBD2. With V trimmed by 4 bases and J by 3 bases, 9 bases remained unmatched. The CDR3 length is 17 residues. Germline V lookup: CDR1 SGDLS, CDR2 YYNGEE. CDR3 protein: CASSPILAGDLYNEQFF. In nucleotides, the CDR3 is TGTGCCAGCAGCCCAATACTAGCGGGGGACCTCTACAATGAGCAGTTCTTC.

This clonotype was observed many times. The V and J genes are TRBV12-3 or TRBV12-4 and TRBJ2-2, with D possibly being TRBD1 (6 bases). V shed 2 bases and J shed 0 bases, with 7 bases lying between them. The CDR3 consists of 15 residues. Here the CDR3 reads CASSLQGTNTGELFF. CDR3 sequence (DNA): TGTGCCAGCAGTTTACAGGGGACGAACACCGGGGAGCTGTTTTTT.

This clonotype was detected a few times. The CDR3 reads CASSFPPPRVSPLHF. The CDR3 DNA reads as TGTGCCAGCAGTTTTCCTCCACCTCGCGTTTCACCCCTCCACTTT. The gene calls are TRBV28 and TRBJ1-6; D is unclear. CDR1 is MDHEN and CDR2 is SYDVKM in the germline V gene. This CDR3 contains 15 residues. Trimming pared 3 bases from V and 9 bases from J, leaving 15 bases between.

In this sample, this clonotype turned up many times. The V call is TRBV12-3 or TRBV12-4, the J call TRBJ2-2, with unresolved D. V was pared by 2 bases and J by 5 bases, with 6 bases between. There are 13 residues in the CDR3. The CDR3 sequence: CASSLRVTGELFF. The DNA for the CDR3 is TGTGCCAGCAGTTTAAGGGTAACCGGGGAGCTGTTTTTT.

This clonotype was counted at least ten times. This chain joins TRBV20-1 and TRBJ2-1; D perhaps matches TRBD2 (5 bases). There are 12 residues in the CDR3. Trimming took off 5 bases at V and 6 bases at J, with 11 bases between the two ends. Germline CDR1 reads DFQATT; CDR2 reads SNEGSKA (reference sequence). CDR3 bases: TGCAGTGCTGCTAGCTCAGGCAATGAGCAGTTCTTC. It codes for CSAASSGNEQFF.

About this clonotype itself: Since no conserved phenylalanine or tryptophan closes the CDR3, a read error is the likely cause. The chain links TRBV7-9 to TRBJ1-4; D not certain. Trimming took off 5 bases at V and 5 bases at J, with 12 bases between the two ends. The CDR3 sequence is 14 residues long. Germline CDR1 reads SEHNR; CDR2 reads FQNEAQ (reference sequence). The CDR3 DNA reads TGTGCCAGCAGCCATACACGGACGAATGAAAAACTGTTTTAT. Amino acids: CASSHTRTNEKLFY.

In this sample, this clonotype turned up many times. CDR3 loop: CSVGTKLYNEQFF. CDR3 DNA sequence: TGCAGCGTAGGGACTAAACTATACAATGAGCAGTTCTTC. J is TRBJ2-1 and V is TRBV29-1, with 7 bases that match TRBD2. The V gene end was trimmed by 6 bases and the J gene end by 4 bases; junction bases not matched to a gene: 6. The germline V gene encodes CDR1 SQVTM and CDR2 ANQGSEA. This CDR3 spans 13 amino acids.

This clonotype has a count of ten or more. The chain combines TRBV15 with TRBJ1-2; the D is unclear. The germline V gene has CDR1 LNHNV and CDR2 YYDKDF (reference sequence). Trimming shortened V by 5 bases and J by 8 bases, and 9 bases separated the two germline ends. This CDR3 is 11 amino acids long. The CDR3 region is CATSPTNGYTF. DNA of the CDR3: TGTGCCACCAGCCCAACGAACGGCTACACCTTC. The variable domain in full, completed from reference TRBV15 and TRBJ1-2, reads DAMVIQNPRYQVTQFGKPVTLSCSQTLNHNVMYWYQQKSSQAPKLLFHYYDKDFNNEADTPDNFQSRRPNTSFCFLDIRSPGLGDTAMYLCATSPTNGYTFGSGTRLTVV.

This chain joins TRBV20-1 and TRBJ1-1; 10 nucleotides line up with TRBD1. Germline V lookup: CDR1 DFQATT, CDR2 SNEGSKA (reference sequence). This CDR3 contains 14 residues. The trim removed 5 bases at V and 1 base at J, leaving 4 bases unmatched. This CDR3 reads CSAPGTGANTEAFF. CDR3 DNA sequence: TGCAGTGCTCCCGGGACAGGGGCGAACACTGAAGCTTTCTTT.

A few counts support this clonotype. This chain connects TRBV2 to TRBJ2-3, with TRBD2 matching over 8 bases. The germline CDR1 and CDR2 sequences are SNHLY and FYNNEI. V shed 6 bases, J shed 7 bases, and the junction held 12 bases outside the gene matches. CDR3 length: 15 amino acids. The chain's CDR3 is CASSKTGTRANTQYF. The CDR3 DNA is TGTGCCAGCAGCAAAACCGGGACTAGGGCGAATACGCAGTATTTT.

The table lists this clonotype with a few counts. The chain combines TRBV29-1 with TRBJ2-7; the match to TRBD1 covers 10 bases. This CDR3 is 14 amino acids long. Unmatched junction bases numbered 4, after V lost 4 bases and J lost 1 base. From germline, CDR1 is SQVTM and CDR2 ANQGSEA. The CDR3 reads CSVARDRGSYEQYF. The DNA of the CDR3 is TGCAGCGTTGCCCGGGACAGGGGTTCCTACGAGCAGTACTTC.